This T cell receptor beta chain was sequenced during a study of T cells in Graves' hyperthyroidism and ophthalmopathy. TCR beta CDR3 regions were amplified from RNA. HTBI primers drove first-round RT-PCR of the TCR CDR3. MiXCR, applied by TCRdb to the multiplex PCR reads, yields one record per CDR3 protein. The repertoire holds a few hundred thousand distinct CDR3 sequences, approximately 15% seen once, with less than 6% in the top ten. This clonotype was recorded many times. Exclusion criteria comprised uncontrolled infection, other autoimmune disease, pregnancy or lactation. Per germline, CDR1 SGHTA and CDR2 FQGNSA. The CDR3 has 11 residues. V was trimmed by 5 bases and J by 8 bases, leaving 9 bases between them.

The clonotype comes from a woman in her thirties with Graves' hyperthyroidism that later progressed to Graves' ophthalmopathy. V gene TRBV7-2 combines with J gene TRBJ2-5; D unclear. The sample taken for sequencing was blood. For the CDR3, the DNA is TGTGCCAGCAGCGACACTTACACCCAGTACTTC. Translating gives CASSDTYTQYF.